These T cell receptor beta chains were read from a single sample in a study of early T cells in non-severe SARS-CoV-2 infection. MiXCR, applied by TCRdb to the 5' RACE reads, yields one record per CDR3 protein. This table holds 98,000 or so distinct CDR3 sequences, 12% found once. Source material: whole blood. These receptors were taken from an adult who was a healthcare worker with PCR-confirmed SARS-CoV-2 infection or an uninfected control (not recorded which). Both conserved end residues are part of each CDR3. Fields, in order: CDR3 DNA, CDR3 protein, J gene, V gene, D gene, clone size. The D gene is left open where the match is weak. Not every row has a clone size; where given, it reads once, few, many or a size class.

TGTGCCAGCAGCGTAGCAGTCGACACCGGGGAGCTGTTTTTT,CASSVAVDTGELFF,TRBJ2-2,TRBV9,NA,NA
TGTGCCAGCAGTGCGGGACGACAGAACACCGGGGAGCTGTTTTTT,CASSAGRQNTGELFF,TRBJ2-2,TRBV2,NA,few
TGCAGCGTGCACACAGGGTACACAGATACGCAGTATTTT,CSVHTGYTDTQYF,TRBJ2-3,TRBV29-1,NA,NA
TGTGCCAGCAGCGTAACTAGCGGGGCCGGAGATACGCAGTATTTT,CASSVTSGAGDTQYF,TRBJ2-3,TRBV9,TRBD2,few
TGTGCCAGTACAAGGGGACAATCGACGGGGGAGCAGTTCTTC,CASTRGQSTGEQFF,TRBJ2-1,TRBV19,NA,NA
TGTGCCAGCAGTTATGGACCTTATGGCTACACCTTC,CASSYGPYGYTF,TRBJ1-2,TRBV6-2/TRBV6-3,NA,NA
TGCAGCGTTGGGATGGGGACCGATACGCAGTATTTT,CSVGMGTDTQYF,TRBJ2-3,TRBV29-1,NA,NA
TGTGCCAGCAGGGGGAGAGCGTTCTACAATGAGCAGTTCTTC,CASRGRAFYNEQFF,TRBJ2-1,TRBV2,NA,NA
TGTGCCAGCAGTGCTTTCCCGGCAGGGTATGGCTACACCTTC,CASSAFPAGYGYTF,TRBJ1-2,TRBV6-1,NA,few
TGTGCCAGCAGCCAAAGACTAGCTGACCCCAAAAACATTCAGTACTTC,CASSQRLADPKNIQYF,TRBJ2-4,TRBV3-1,TRBD2,few
TGTGCCAATTCGGGCAGGGTAGTTACGGGGGCCAACGTCCTGACTTTC,CANSGRVVTGANVLTF,TRBJ2-6,TRBV7-2,NA,few
TGTGCCAGCAGTTCCGGTGTCGGGGGCCACTTT,CASSSGVGGHF,TRBJ1-6,TRBV2,NA,NA
TGTGCCAGCAGCGCGGGACAGGGGTTCAATCAGCCCCAGCATTTT,CASSAGQGFNQPQHF,TRBJ1-5,TRBV9,TRBD1,few
TGCGCCAGCAGTGATCGGACAGGGGGGAACACTGAAGCTTACTTT,CASSDRTGGNTEAYF,TRBJ1-1,TRBV10-1,TRBD1,NA
TGTGCCAGCAGCTTAGTGGGGGGGTCCTACGAGCAGTACTTC,CASSLVGGSYEQYF,TRBJ2-7,TRBV7-9,TRBD2,NA
TGTGCCAGCAGCTCCGAGGGGGGGAACTACAAACTGAACACTGAAGCTTTCTTT,CASSSEGGNYKLNTEAFF,TRBJ1-1,TRBV3-1,NA,many